Following are 17 T cell receptor beta chains from one sample sequenced in a study of CD8+CD57+ T cells in acquired aplastic anemia. Investigators profiled TCR beta VDJ and CDR3 from genomic DNA template. One entry per CDR3 protein results from TCRdb running MiXCR on the reads. The table includes more than 150,000 distinct CDR3 sequences, around half detected once. The sample comprised sorted CD4+, CD8+, or CD8+CD57+ T cells (not recorded which) from PBMCs. All receptors derive from a human donor in good health.

This clonotype has at least ten counts. The chain recombines TRBV20-1 with TRBJ2-7; TRBD1 aligns across 8 bases. The CDR3 runs 15 residues. Losses at the gene ends were 0 bases for V and 7 bases for J; bases not matched to a gene: 11. Germline lookup yields CDR1 DFQATT and CDR2 SNEGSKA (reference sequence). The CDR3 DNA reads TGCAGTGCTAGAGATCAGAGGACAGGGACTGAAGAGCAGTACTTC. It yields the protein CSARDQRTGTEEQYF.

Only one count was recorded for this clonotype. The V gene is TRBV29-1, the J gene TRBJ1-2, with D possibly being TRBD1 (6 bases). The CDR3 contains 13 residues. Germline V gene sequence: CDR1 SQVTM, CDR2 ANQGSEA. Deletions cut 5 bases from V and 0 bases from J, with 10 bases between. CDR3 DNA sequence: TGCAGCGTTCTGACAGGAGCTAACTATGGCTACACCTTC. It yields the protein CSVLTGANYGYTF. The variable domain in full, completed from reference TRBV29-1 and TRBJ1-2, reads SAVISQKPSRDICQRGTSLTIQCQVDSQVTMMFWYRQQPGQSLTLIATANQGSEATYESGFVIDKFPISRPNLTFSTLTVSNMSPEDSSIYLCSVLTGANYGYTFGSGTRLTVV.

V is TRBV24-1 and J is TRBJ2-1, with TRBD2 as a possible D gene (6 bases). This CDR3 has 16 amino acids. V was shortened by 4 bases and J by 4 bases, with 16 bases between the two germline ends. CDR1 and CDR2 from the germline V gene are KGHDR and SFDVKD. DNA for the CDR3: TGTGCCACCAGTGACCCCGGAGGGGAACGATACAATGAGCAGTTCTTC. As protein: CATSDPGGERYNEQFF.

The rearrangement joins TRBV7-9 to TRBJ2-7; TRBD1 matches at 8 bases. The V segment lost 5 bases and the J segment 5 bases; nucleotides outside the gene matches: 8. Germline CDR1 reads SEHNR; CDR2 reads FQNEAQ (reference sequence). The CDR3 spans 14 residues. The CDR3 sequence: CASSPGPGGNEQYF. The CDR3 nucleotides read TGTGCCAGCAGCCCAGGGCCAGGGGGCAACGAGCAGTACTTC.

This clonotype was counted a single time. V gene TRBV2 combines with J gene TRBJ2-7; 7 bases align to TRBD2. The CDR3 runs 12 residues. V trimming: 11 bases; J trimming: 6 bases; junction bases outside the gene matches: 10. CDR1 SNHLY and CDR2 FYNNEI come from the germline V gene. CDR3 DNA: TGTGCCCGGGGGAGGGCGGAGTCCGAGCAGTACTTC. It yields the protein CARGRAESEQYF. Filled out from reference TRBV2 and TRBJ2-7, the complete variable domain reads EPEVTQTPSHQVTQMGQEVILRCVPISNHLYFYWYRQILGQKVEFLVSFYNNEISEKSEIFDDQFSVERPDGSNFTLKIRSTKLEDSAMYFCARGRAESEQYFGPGTRLTVT.

This clonotype showed up many times. The chain uses TRBV19 and TRBJ2-1; unclear D gene. The CDR3 extends over 13 amino acids. Trimming stripped 5 bases from V and 4 bases from J, with 9 bases between. Looked up from germline, CDR1 is LNHDA and CDR2 is SQIVND (reference sequence). The CDR3 nucleotides read TGTGCCAGTAGTGTTGGAGCTTACAATGAGCAGTTCTTC. As protein: CASSVGAYNEQFF.

This chain uses TRBV24-1 with TRBJ2-1; no definite D call. The CDR3 contains 13 residues. Germline V lookup: CDR1 KGHDR, CDR2 SFDVKD. The V end lost 6 bases, the J end lost 9 bases, and 14 bases lay between the germline ends. CDR3 nucleotides: TGTGCCACCAGTCTTCGGCTCGGTAGTGAGCAGTTCTTC. Its translation: CATSLRLGSEQFF.

About this clonotype itself: With a much larger clone just one base away, this may be a read error. The chain recombines TRBV12-3 or TRBV12-4 with TRBJ1-1; D not resolved. The CDR3 totals 13 residues. This CDR3 reads CAGSRLENTEAFF. Written as DNA, the CDR3 is TGTGCCGGCAGTCGCCTGGAGAACACTGAAGCTTTCTTT.

V usage is TRBV20-1 and J usage is TRBJ1-3, with 8 positions matching TRBD1. The CDR3 consists of 16 residues. Germline CDR1 and CDR2: DFQATT and SNEGSKA (reference sequence). The trim removed 1 base at V and 3 bases at J, leaving 8 bases unmatched. CDR3 nucleotides: TGCAGTGCTAGAGTTCCAACAGGGGGGGATGGAAACACCATATATTTT. Translated, it gives CSARVPTGGDGNTIYF.

The gene calls are TRBV12-3 or TRBV12-4 and TRBJ2-7, with no clear D. This CDR3 is 10 amino acids long. V lost 8 bases, J lost 6 bases, and 8 bases lay in between. The CDR3 loop is CASGFREQYF. For the CDR3, the DNA is TGTGCCAGCGGCTTCCGCGAGCAGTACTTC.

The J gene is TRBJ2-1, the V gene TRBV6-2 or TRBV6-3; D remains unclear. The germline V gene has CDR1 MNHEY and CDR2 SVGEGT. V shed 6 bases and J shed 0 bases, with 12 bases lying between them. This CDR3 has 15 residues. DNA of the CDR3: TGTGCCAGCAGCGCGGCCTGGGGCTCCTACAATGAGCAGTTCTTC. Its translation is CASSAAWGSYNEQFF.

This clonotype was found a few times. This rearrangement joins TRBV10-3 to TRBJ2-7, with a tentative D call TRBD1 (6 bases). The germline V and J ends were trimmed by 10 bases and 2 bases, with 12 bases remaining between them. Germline V gene lookup returns CDR1 ENHRY and CDR2 SYGVKD. The CDR3 contains 12 residues. This CDR3 is CATRTATYEQYF. CDR3 sequence (DNA): TGTGCCACAAGGACAGCAACCTACGAGCAGTACTTC.

As for this clonotype: Given a much more abundant clone one base away, this may be a read error. The conserved final phenylalanine or tryptophan is absent from the CDR3, which likely points to a read error. V and J are TRBV4-2 and TRBJ2-1, with 10 bases identical to TRBD2. CDR1 is LGHNA and CDR2 is YNFKEQ in the germline V gene. The CDR3 has 20 amino acids. With V trimmed by 4 bases and J by 0 bases, 15 bases remained unmatched. The CDR3 DNA reads TGTGCCAGCAGCCCTATTAGGACTAGCGGACGGGGGAGCTCCTACAATGAGCAGTTCCTC. Protein: CASSPIRTSGRGSSYNEQFL.

The J gene is TRBJ2-7, the V gene TRBV6-4, with D unclear. CDR3 size: 14 residues. Trimming removed 4 bases from V and 0 bases from J, with 10 bases in between. The V gene's germline CDR1 is MRHNA and CDR2 SNTAGT. The CDR3 loop reads CASSVRPDSYEQYF. For the CDR3, the DNA is TGTGCCAGCAGTGTACGGCCGGACTCCTACGAGCAGTACTTC.

The CDR3 protein is CASSSTTSNYGYTF. CDR3 in DNA: TGTGCCAGCAGTTCGACAACCTCCAACTATGGCTACACCTTC. This chain links TRBV28 with TRBJ1-2; D call uncertain. CDR3 length equals 14 residues. V lost 4 bases to trimming and J lost 2 bases, with 11 bases between them. Germline V gives CDR1 MDHEN, CDR2 SYDVKM.

This clonotype was observed a handful of times. The chain has TRBV12-3 or TRBV12-4 and TRBJ2-1, with D uncertain. The CDR3 contains 14 residues. V was clipped by 4 bases and J by 5 bases, with 12 bases between them. CDR3 DNA: TGTGCCAGCAGTTGGCGAGTGAATGACAATGAGCAGTTCTTC. Translated, it gives CASSWRVNDNEQFF.

About this clonotype: This clone may be a read error of a much larger clone one base away. This chain joins TRBV5-1 and TRBJ2-7; D unresolved. Trimming removed 4 bases from V and 4 bases from J, with 21 bases in between. The germline gives CDR1 SGHRS, CDR2 YFSETQ. The CDR3 contains 16 residues. This CDR3 reads CASSAGPDYGVYEQYF. As DNA, the CDR3 is TGCGCCAGCAGCGCCGGGCCCGATTATGGGGTATACGAGCAGTACTTC.